The present entry profiles one T cell receptor beta chain with its context. Its specific antigen is unknown. Per-base qualities were not stored, and no clone one base away is much larger. The CDR3 covers 15 residues, taking in both the cysteine and the phenylalanine. The read is trimmed to its CDR3 DNA, 45 bases read in frame from base 1. For this chain, trimming is 6 bases at the V end and 5 bases at the J end, and the number of junction bases without a gene match is 6. The germline V gene encodes CDR1 MGHDK and CDR2 SYGVNS. The sample comes from a study of blood T cell repertoires in COVID-19 (dated by TCRdb to 2020 to 2021). Describing the broader study: The collaborator samples originated in the United States, Italy and Spain and spanned the acute and convalescent phases of COVID-19. The prospective study material was composed of cDNA or gDNA derived from T cells, B-cell-depleted T cells, or PBMCs. Deeply sampled blood TCRbeta repertoires from subjects exposed to, actively infected with, or recovered from COVID-19 were included in the dataset. The repertoires were released in a freely available public database meant as a resource for research on the immune response to SARS-CoV-2. The samples were drawn from two sources: the first 160 participants of the ongoing ImmuneRACE study, and 1,254 subjects contributed by 6 global collaborators. A de-identified subject ID, COVID-19 status, age in years and sex were almost always included in the sample metadata. Where HLA class I and class II types were available, the types were taken from metadata supplied by the sample provider, not from assay-based typing.

TCRbeta CDR3 regions were amplified from genomic DNA using the immunoSEQ Assay, a bias-controlled multiplex PCR. Concerning the study's data processing: Within the assay, amplification of reference gene primers was used to estimate how many nucleated cells each sample contained. To quantify the absolute abundance of each unique TCRbeta CDR3 rearrangement, sequence reads were collapsed and filtered. For each sample, productive Simpson clonality was calculated as the square root of Simpson's diversity index over productive rearrangements. As stored in TCRdb, this immuneACCESS dataset retains in-frame rearrangements with V and J assigned. A fraction of the clones does not appear; measured against another copy, unresolved V genes explain less than half of the discrepancy, and the remainder lacks a known reason. Clonal size and the V and J genes are those of that table, whereas D and trimming came from the DNA. This sample has roughly 66,000 clones in its table, and 84% of those were observed once. Clones ranked in the top ten supply 4.5% of the sample.

Collaborating institutions collected whole blood in K2EDTA tubes following their own protocols. For TCRbeta analysis, collaborators shipped samples as frozen whole blood, isolated PBMCs, or DNA extracted from either of those sample types. The investigation overall reported the following: The amount of clinical and demographic metadata varied by source and participant and was provided uncurated.

The clonotype was recovered from a woman aged 55-75 years with acute or convalescent COVID-19. Here the chain combines TRBV25-1 and TRBJ1-6; 8 central bases correspond to TRBD1. Sequences were obtained from peripheral blood. The CDR3 has the sequence CASRRQGLDNSPLHF. The DNA sequence follows: TGTGCCAGCAGAAGACAGGGGTTGGATAATTCACCCCTCCACTTT. The CDR3, completed at both ends by the reference TRBV25-1 and TRBJ1-6 genes, gives the full variable domain EADIYQTPRYLVIGTGKKITLECSQTMGHDKMYWYQQDPGMELHLIHYSYGVNSTEKGDLSSESTVSRIRTEHFPLTLESARPSHTSQYLCASRRQGLDNSPLHFGNGTRLTVT.